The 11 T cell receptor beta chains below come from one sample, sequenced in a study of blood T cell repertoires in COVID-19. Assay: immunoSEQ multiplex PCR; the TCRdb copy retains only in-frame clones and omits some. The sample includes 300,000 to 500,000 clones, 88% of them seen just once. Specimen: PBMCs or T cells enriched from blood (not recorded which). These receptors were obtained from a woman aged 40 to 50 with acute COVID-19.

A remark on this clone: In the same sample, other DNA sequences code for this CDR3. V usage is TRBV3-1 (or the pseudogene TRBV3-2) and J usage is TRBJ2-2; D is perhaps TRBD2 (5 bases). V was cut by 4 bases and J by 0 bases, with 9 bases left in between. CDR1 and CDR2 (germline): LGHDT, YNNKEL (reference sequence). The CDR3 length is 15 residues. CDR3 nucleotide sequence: TGTGCCAGCAGCCGTCGGGGTGCGAACACCGGGGAGCTGTTTTTT. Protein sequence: CASSRRGANTGELFF.

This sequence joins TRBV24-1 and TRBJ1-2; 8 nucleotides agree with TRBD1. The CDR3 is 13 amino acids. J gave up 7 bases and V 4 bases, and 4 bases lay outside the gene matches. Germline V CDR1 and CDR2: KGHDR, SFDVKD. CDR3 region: CATSDTTGAGYTF. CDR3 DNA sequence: TGTGCCACCAGTGACACGACAGGGGCTGGCTACACCTTC.

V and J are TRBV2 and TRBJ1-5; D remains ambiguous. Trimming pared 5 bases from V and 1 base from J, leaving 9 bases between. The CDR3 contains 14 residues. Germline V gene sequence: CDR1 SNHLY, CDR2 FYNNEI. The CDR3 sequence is CASSTRSSNQPQHF. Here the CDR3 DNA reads TGTGCCAGCAGTACTAGGTCGAGCAATCAGCCCCAGCATTTT.

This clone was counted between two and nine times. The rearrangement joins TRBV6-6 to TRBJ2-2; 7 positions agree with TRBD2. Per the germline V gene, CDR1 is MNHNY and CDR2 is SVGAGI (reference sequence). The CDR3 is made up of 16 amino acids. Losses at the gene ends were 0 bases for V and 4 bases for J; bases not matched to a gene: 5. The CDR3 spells CASSYSSGEGTGELFF. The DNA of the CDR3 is TGTGCCAGCAGTTACTCGTCCGGGGAGGGCACCGGGGAGCTGTTTTTT.

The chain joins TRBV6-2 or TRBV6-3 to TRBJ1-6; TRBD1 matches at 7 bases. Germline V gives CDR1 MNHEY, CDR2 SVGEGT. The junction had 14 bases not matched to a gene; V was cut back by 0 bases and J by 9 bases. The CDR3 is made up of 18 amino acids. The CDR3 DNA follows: TGTGCCAGCAGTTACTCCATCCGGGACAGCGCGCCGGGTTCACCCCTCCACTTT. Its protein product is CASSYSIRDSAPGSPLHF.

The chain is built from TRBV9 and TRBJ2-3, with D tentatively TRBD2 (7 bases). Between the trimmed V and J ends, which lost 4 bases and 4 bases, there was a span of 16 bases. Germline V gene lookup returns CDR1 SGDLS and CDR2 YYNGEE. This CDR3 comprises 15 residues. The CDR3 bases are TGTGCCAGCAGCCCAGGACCGGGGGGCGCAGATACGCAGTATTTT. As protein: CASSPGPGGADTQYF.

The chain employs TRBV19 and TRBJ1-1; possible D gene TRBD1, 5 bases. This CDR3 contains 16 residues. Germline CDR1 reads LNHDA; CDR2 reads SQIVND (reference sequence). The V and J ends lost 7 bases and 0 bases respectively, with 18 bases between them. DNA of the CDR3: TGTGCCAGTAATGGGGCTGGAGAAGACATGAACACTGAAGCTTTCTTT. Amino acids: CASNGAGEDMNTEAFF.

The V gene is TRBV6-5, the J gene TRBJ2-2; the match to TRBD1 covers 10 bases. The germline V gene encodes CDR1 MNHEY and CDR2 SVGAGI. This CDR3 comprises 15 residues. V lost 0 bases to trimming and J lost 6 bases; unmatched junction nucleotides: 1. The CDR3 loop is CASSYSGQGSGELFF. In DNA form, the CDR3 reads TGTGCCAGCAGTTACTCGGGACAGGGGTCCGGGGAGCTGTTTTTT.

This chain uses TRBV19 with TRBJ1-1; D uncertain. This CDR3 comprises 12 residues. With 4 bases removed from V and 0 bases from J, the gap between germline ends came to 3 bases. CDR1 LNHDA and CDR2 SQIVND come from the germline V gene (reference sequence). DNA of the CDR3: TGTGCCAGTAGTAGAGTGAACACTGAAGCTTTCTTT. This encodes CASSRVNTEAFF.

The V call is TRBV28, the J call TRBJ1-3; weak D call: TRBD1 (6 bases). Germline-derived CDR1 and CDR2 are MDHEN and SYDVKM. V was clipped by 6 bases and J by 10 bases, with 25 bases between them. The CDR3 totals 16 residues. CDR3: CASSTPITGRRATIYF. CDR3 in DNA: TGTGCCAGCAGCACCCCCATAACAGGGCGCCGGGCTACCATATATTTT. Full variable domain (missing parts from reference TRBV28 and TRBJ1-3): DVKVTQSSRYLVKRTGEKVFLECVQDMDHENMFWYRQDPGLGLRLIYFSYDVKMKEKGDIPEGYSVSREKKERFSLILESASTNQTSMYLCASSTPITGRRATIYFGEGSWLTVV.

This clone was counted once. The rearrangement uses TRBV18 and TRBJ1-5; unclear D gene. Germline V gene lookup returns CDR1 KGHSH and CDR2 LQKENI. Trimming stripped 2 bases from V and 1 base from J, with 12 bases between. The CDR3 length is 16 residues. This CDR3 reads CASSPSTGGSNQPQHF. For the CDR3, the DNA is TGTGCCAGCTCACCATCCACTGGAGGGAGCAATCAGCCCCAGCATTTT.